This T cell receptor (beta chain) was observed in a study of blood T cell repertoires in COVID-19. On the study more broadly: The United States, Italy and Spain supplied acute and convalescent COVID-19 samples. Sample material is recorded as cDNA or gDNA derived from T cells, B-cell-depleted T cells, or PBMCs.

Authors' data handling: Researchers report that nucleated cell counts were estimated from reference gene primer amplification. Sequencing was performed with immunoSEQ multiplex PCR; in TCRdb, only in-frame clones are kept and a portion is missing. That table is the source of V, J and clone size, and D and trimming were worked out from the DNA. The table records approximately 60,000 clones, about 80% of them present only once. The V gene's germline CDR1 is MNHEY and CDR2 SMNVEV (reference sequence). With 5 bases clipped from V and 7 bases from J, the junction kept 5 bases outside the gene matches. The CDR3 consists of 15 residues.

This TCR was recovered from a man aged 45 to 65 with active or convalescent COVID-19. V gene TRBV27 combines with J gene TRBJ1-6, with 10 bases identical to TRBD1. Source material: peripheral blood. CDR3 protein: CASSPRTGGNSPLHF. Here the CDR3 DNA reads TGTGCCAGCAGTCCGAGGACAGGGGGGAATTCACCCCTCCACTTT.